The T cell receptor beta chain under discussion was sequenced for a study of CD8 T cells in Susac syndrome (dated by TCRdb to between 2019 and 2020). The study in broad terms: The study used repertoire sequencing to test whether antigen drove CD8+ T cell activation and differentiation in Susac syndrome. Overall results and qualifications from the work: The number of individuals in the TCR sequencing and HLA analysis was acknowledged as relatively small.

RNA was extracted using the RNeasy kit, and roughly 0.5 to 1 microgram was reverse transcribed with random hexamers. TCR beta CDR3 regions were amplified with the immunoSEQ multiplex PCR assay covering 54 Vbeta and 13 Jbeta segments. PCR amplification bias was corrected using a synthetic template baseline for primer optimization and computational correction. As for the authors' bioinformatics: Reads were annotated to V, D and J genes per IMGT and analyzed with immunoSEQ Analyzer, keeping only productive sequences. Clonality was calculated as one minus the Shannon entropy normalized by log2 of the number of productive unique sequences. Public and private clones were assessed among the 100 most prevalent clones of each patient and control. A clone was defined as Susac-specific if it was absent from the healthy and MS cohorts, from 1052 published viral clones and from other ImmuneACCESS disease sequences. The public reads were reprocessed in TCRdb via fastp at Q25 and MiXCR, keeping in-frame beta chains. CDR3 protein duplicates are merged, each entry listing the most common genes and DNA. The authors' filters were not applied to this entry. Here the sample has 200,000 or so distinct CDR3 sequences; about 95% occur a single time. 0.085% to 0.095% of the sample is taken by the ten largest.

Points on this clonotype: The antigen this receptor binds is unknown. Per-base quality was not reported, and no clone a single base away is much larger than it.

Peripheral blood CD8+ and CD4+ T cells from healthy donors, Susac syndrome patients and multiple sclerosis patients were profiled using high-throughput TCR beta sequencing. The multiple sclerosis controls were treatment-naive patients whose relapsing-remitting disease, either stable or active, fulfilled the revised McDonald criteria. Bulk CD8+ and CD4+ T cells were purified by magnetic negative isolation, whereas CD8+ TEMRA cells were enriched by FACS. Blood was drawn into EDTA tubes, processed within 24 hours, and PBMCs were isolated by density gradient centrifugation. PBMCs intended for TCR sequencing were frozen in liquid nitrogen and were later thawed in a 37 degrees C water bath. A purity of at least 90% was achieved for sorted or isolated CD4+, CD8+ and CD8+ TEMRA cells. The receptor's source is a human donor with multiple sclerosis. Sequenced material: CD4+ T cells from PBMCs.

The base sequence is TGTGCCAGCAGAACAGGGTCGGCCCTCCAAGAGACCCAGTACTTC. Translated, it gives CASRTGSALQETQYF. This chain joins TRBV11-2 to TRBJ2-5; matching of 6 bases hints at TRBD1 as the D gene. V is pared back by 6 bases and J by 1 base, with 15 bases lying between the germline termini. Including cysteine and phenylalanine, the CDR3 has 15 amino acids. The DNA shown is the 45-base CDR3, in frame from base 1. CDR1 and CDR2 were assigned from the germline V gene as SGHAT and FQNNGV.